One and the same sample provided the 12 T cell receptor beta chains below, sequenced in a study of OX40 agonist ivuxolimab in advanced cancers. Generated by immunoSEQ multiplex PCR, the TCRdb table keeps only in-frame clones and is missing some. The sample records tens of thousands of clones, 70% to 90% being singletons. The input for sequencing was CD4+ or CD8+ T cells sorted from blood, taken in a trial of the OX40 agonist ivuxolimab. These receptors all come from an adult with an advanced solid tumor such as melanoma, head and neck, liver or kidney cancer.

This clone was seen only once. The rearrangement uses TRBV6-1 and TRBJ2-2, with 8 positions matching TRBD2. The CDR3 is 16 amino acids. Germline lookup yields CDR1 MNHNS and CDR2 SASEGT. V lost 0 bases to trimming and J lost 8 bases; unmatched junction nucleotides: 8. The DNA for the CDR3 is TGTGCCAGCAGTGAAGCGGTAGCGGGATTCTCGGGGGAGCTGTTTTTT. Amino acid sequence: CASSEAVAGFSGELFF.

For this clone: Relative to the germline gene, one junction end is altered; a read error may explain this. This chain joins TRBV7-7 and TRBJ2-5; 14 bases fit TRBD2. The length of the CDR3 is 16 residues. Germline V gives CDR1 SSHAT, CDR2 FNYEAQ (reference sequence). CDR3: CASSPGLAGVGETQYF. The CDR3 DNA reads as TGTGCTAGCAGTCCGGGACTAGCGGGAGTAGGAGAGACCCAGTACTTC.

The rearrangement joins TRBV7-9 to TRBJ2-5, with 15 positions matching TRBD2. The V and J ends lost 5 bases and 4 bases, in that order; junction bases with no gene match: 2. Germline V gives CDR1 SEHNR, CDR2 FQNEAQ (reference sequence). The CDR3 is 15 amino acids. CDR3 residues: CASSQGLAGGETQYF. The DNA of the CDR3 is TGTGCCAGCAGCCAGGGACTAGCGGGAGGAGAGACCCAGTACTTC.

V and J are TRBV12-5 and TRBJ2-2, with no clear D. Germline V gene sequence: CDR1 LGHNT, CDR2 FRNRAP. V was shortened by 0 bases and J by 5 bases, with 22 bases between the two germline ends. This CDR3 region has 19 residues. CDR3 nucleotides: TGTGCTAGTGGTTTGGTACTGTACTGGGCCTCACTCTTTACCGGGGAGCTGTTTTTT. Amino acids: CASGLVLYWASLFTGELFF.

V gene TRBV7-9 combines with J gene TRBJ2-3; no reliable D call. Trimming removed 1 base from V and 2 bases from J, with 7 bases in between. Germline CDR1 is SEHNR and CDR2 is FQNEAQ (reference sequence). The CDR3 is made up of 14 amino acids. CDR3 DNA sequence: TGTGCCAGCAGCTTAGGTGGGATCACAGATACGCAGTATTTT. The encoded protein is CASSLGGITDTQYF.

The chain is built from TRBV5-4 and TRBJ2-5; D unresolved. The CDR3 is 14 residues long. Germline loops: CDR1 SGHNT, CDR2 YYREEE (reference sequence). V shed 0 bases and J shed 5 bases, with 11 bases lying between them. CDR3 bases: TGTGCCAGCAGCTTGGCCTCGGGCTGGGAGACCCAGTACTTC. Its translation: CASSLASGWETQYF.

This chain links TRBV5-6 with TRBJ1-2; TRBD1 might be the D (5 bases). This CDR3 region has 12 residues. Trimming pared 0 bases from V and 8 bases from J, leaving 8 bases between. CDR1 is SGHDT, CDR2 YYEEEE, per germline. Here the CDR3 DNA reads TGTGCCAGCAGCTTGGGATGGGGCGGCTACACCTTC. Protein sequence: CASSLGWGGYTF.

The chain couples TRBV7-2 to TRBJ1-1, with D unresolved. V was cut by 5 bases and J by 1 base, with 14 bases left in between. There are 15 residues in the CDR3. Looked up from germline, CDR1 is SGHTA and CDR2 is FQGNSA. The CDR3 DNA follows: TGTGCCAGCAGCCTAAACCATCGGGAGAACACTGAAGCTTTCTTT. It yields the protein CASSLNHRENTEAFF.

This chain links TRBV28 with TRBJ2-2, with 7 bases identical to TRBD1. Per the germline V gene, CDR1 is MDHEN and CDR2 is SYDVKM. CDR3 length equals 19 residues. Germline trimming cut 3 bases from V and 3 bases from J; bases unmatched to any gene: 16. CDR3 DNA: TGTGCCAGCAGTTTTAAAGGGACAGCCGTCCTCTACGACACCGGGGAGCTGTTTTTT. Encoded protein: CASSFKGTAVLYDTGELFF.

The chain carries TRBV9 and TRBJ2-3; 10 nucleotides agree with TRBD2. The trim removed 0 bases at V and 4 bases at J, leaving 17 bases unmatched. The CDR3 is 20 residues long. Germline-derived CDR1 and CDR2 are SGDLS and YYNGEE. CDR3 DNA sequence: TGTGCCAGCAGCGTAGGGATCCAGGGACTAGCGCACCTTTACCCAGATACGCAGTATTTT. Its translation is CASSVGIQGLAHLYPDTQYF.

The V and J genes are TRBV5-1 and TRBJ2-7; no clear D gene. Trimming took 4 bases from V and 3 from J, leaving 14 bases between them. Looked up from germline, CDR1 is SGHRS and CDR2 is YFSETQ. This CDR3 comprises 14 residues. CDR3 protein: CASSLGFSLYEQYF. As DNA, the CDR3 is TGCGCCAGCAGCCTGGGGTTTAGTCTCTACGAGCAGTACTTC. The full variable domain, its missing parts supplied by reference TRBV5-1 and TRBJ2-7, is KAGVTQTPRYLIKTRGQQVTLSCSPISGHRSVSWYQQTPGQGLQFLFEYFSETQRNKGNFPGRFSGRQFSNSRSEMNVSTLELGDSALYLCASSLGFSLYEQYFGPGTRLTVT.

CDR3 DNA sequence: TGTGCCAGTAGTATCGCAGATTCACCCCTCCACTTT. Its protein is CASSIADSPLHF. J is TRBJ1-6 and V is TRBV19, with D unclear. Germline CDR1 and CDR2: LNHDA and SQIVND (reference sequence). The CDR3 extends over 12 amino acids. V was shortened by 3 bases and J by 8 bases, with 5 bases between the two germline ends.